This TCR beta chain was documented in a study of CD8 T cells in Susac syndrome. Study-wide background: When blood was drawn, patients with Susac syndrome were on intravenous immunoglobulin alone, on corticosteroids, or therapy-naive.

The RNA, about 0.5 to 1 ug, was put through reverse transcription using random hexamers. Amplification of TCR beta CDR3 by immunoSEQ multiplex PCR spanned 54 Vbeta and 13 Jbeta. MiXCR, run by TCRdb on the immunoSEQ multiplex PCR reads, gives a single entry per CDR3 protein. Among 150,000 to 190,000 distinct CDR3 sequences, about 95% were seen once, and the ten largest hold 0.16%. Patients with Susac syndrome met the recently defined diagnostic criteria for definite or probable disease. What was sequenced was CD4+ T cells from PBMCs. The TCR comes from a human donor with Susac syndrome.

Written as DNA, the CDR3 is TGCAGCGTCCGCAACTCCTTGTACGAGCAGTACTTC. Protein: CSVRNSLYEQYF. The V gene is TRBV29-1, the J gene TRBJ2-7; D remains ambiguous. CDR1 is SQVTM, CDR2 ANQGSEA, per germline. There are 12 residues in the CDR3. V was cut by 6 bases and J by 4 bases, with 13 bases left in between.